The 24 T cell receptor beta chains below come from one sample, sequenced in a study of Graves' ophthalmopathy and Graves' hyperthyroidism. Using RNA transcripts, the TCR beta CDR3 regions were amplified. The first-round RT-PCR employed HTBI primers together with the Qiagen OneStep RT-PCR kit. A multiplex PCR was then performed as the second round. TCRdb redid the calling of the multiplex PCR reads with MiXCR, one entry per CDR3 protein. Of 600,000 to 950,000 distinct CDR3 sequences in the sample, roughly 41% were seen once. Material for sequencing was peripheral blood. The source of these receptors is an adult man with Graves' ophthalmopathy.

This clonotype was seen ten or more times. V and J are TRBV29-1 and TRBJ1-1; 7 bases agree with TRBD1. The J segment lost 7 bases and the V segment lost 5 bases, leaving 4 bases of the junction unmatched. CDR3 length: 11 amino acids. Germline CDR1 reads SQVTM; CDR2 reads ANQGSEA. Here the CDR3 DNA reads TGCAGCGTTTCAGGGGGAGTTGAAGCTTTCTTT. Translation: CSVSGGVEAFF.

The J gene is TRBJ1-2, the V gene TRBV29-1; D gene unclear. Trimming took 5 bases from V and 7 from J, leaving 8 bases between them. This CDR3 spans 10 amino acids. The germline V gene has CDR1 SQVTM and CDR2 ANQGSEA. CDR3 DNA sequence: TGCAGCGTTACCGGCGGTGGCTACACCTTC. Protein sequence: CSVTGGGYTF. The entire variable domain, with the rest obtained from reference TRBV29-1 and TRBJ1-2, is as follows: SAVISQKPSRDICQRGTSLTIQCQVDSQVTMMFWYRQQPGQSLTLIATANQGSEATYESGFVIDKFPISRPNLTFSTLTVSNMSPEDSSIYLCSVTGGGYTFGSGTRLTVV.

This clonotype came up many times. The chain combines TRBV12-3 or TRBV12-4 with TRBJ1-1, with 7 bases that match TRBD1. This CDR3 has 14 residues. The J segment lost 1 base and the V segment lost 3 bases, leaving 2 bases of the junction unmatched. As DNA, the CDR3 is TGTGCCAGCAGTTTTGGGACAGAGAACACTGAAGCTTTCTTT. Its translation: CASSFGTENTEAFF.

Notes on this clonotype: A read error may account for a junction end that differs from germline. The chain combines TRBV19 with TRBJ1-2; D might be TRBD1 (6 bases). Per germline, CDR1 LNHDA and CDR2 SQIVND (reference sequence). This CDR3 region has 14 residues. The CDR3 is CASSTTRTAYGHTF. The CDR3 coding sequence is TGTGCCAGTAGTACAACCAGGACAGCCTATGGCCACACCTTC.

Only a few counts were recorded for this clonotype. The rearrangement joins TRBV20-1 to TRBJ2-7; 11 bases are shared with TRBD2. The CDR3 is made up of 15 amino acids. CDR1 DFQATT and CDR2 SNEGSKA come from the germline V gene (reference sequence). The J segment lost 4 bases and the V segment lost 0 bases, leaving 5 bases of the junction unmatched. CDR3 sequence (DNA): TGCAGTGCTAGAGATATTACTAGCGGGAGATACGAGCAGTACTTC. Translating gives CSARDITSGRYEQYF.

This clonotype was picked up a small number of times. The chain links TRBV15 to TRBJ1-5; 8 bases are shared with TRBD1. The CDR3 has 16 amino acids. V lost 8 bases and J lost 6; bases outside the gene matches: 15. Germline loops: CDR1 LNHNV, CDR2 YYDKDF (reference sequence). The CDR3 reads CATGKTDRGGGQPQHF. In nucleotides, the CDR3 is TGTGCCACCGGCAAAACCGACAGGGGAGGGGGTCAGCCCCAGCATTTT. The full variable domain, its missing parts supplied by reference TRBV15 and TRBJ1-5, is DAMVIQNPRYQVTQFGKPVTLSCSQTLNHNVMYWYQQKSSQAPKLLFHYYDKDFNNEADTPDNFQSRRPNTSFCFLDIRSPGLGDTAMYLCATGKTDRGGGQPQHFGDGTRLSIL.

As for this clonotype: Its ends do not fully match the called genes, so a read error is possible. The V and J genes are TRBV10-3 and TRBJ1-6, with 8 bases aligning to TRBD1. This CDR3 is 19 amino acids long. Germline CDR1 ENHRY, CDR2 SYGVKD. The CDR3 is CASSYQAPDRGPRRSPLHF. As DNA, the CDR3 is TGTGCCAGCAGTTACCAGGCTCCTGACAGGGGCCCCCGACGGTCACCCCTCCACTTT.

The count of this clonotype is one. This chain connects TRBV15 to TRBJ1-2; 7 bases align to TRBD1. Germline V lookup: CDR1 LNHNV, CDR2 YYDKDF (reference sequence). V gave up 2 bases and J gave up 8 bases; unmatched junction bases: 11. This CDR3 has 15 amino acids. The CDR3 reads CATSRTKTGAGGYTF. The CDR3 DNA reads TGTGCCACCAGCAGAACAAAAACAGGGGCGGGAGGCTACACCTTC.

The V and J genes are TRBV11-2 and TRBJ1-1; weak D call: TRBD1 (6 bases). CDR1 and CDR2 (germline): SGHAT, FQNNGV. CDR3 size: 11 residues. Trimming took off 3 bases at V and 11 bases at J, with 10 bases between the two ends. The CDR3: CASSFSGEAFF. The CDR3 region has the DNA TGTGCCAGCAGCTTTTCAGGGGAGGCTTTCTTT.

The CDR3 sequence: CSVEDLYAGETQYF. CDR3 bases: TGCAGCGTTGAAGATCTTTACGCAGGAGAGACCCAGTACTTC. V gene TRBV29-1 combines with J gene TRBJ2-5; D is undetermined. CDR3 length: 14 residues. V dropped 0 bases and J dropped 4 bases, with 12 bases sitting between them. Germline loops: CDR1 SQVTM, CDR2 ANQGSEA.

A note on this clonotype: The junction shows a germline mismatch at one end, possibly a read error. V gene TRBV10-2 combines with J gene TRBJ2-7; 7 bases are a match to TRBD1. There are 17 residues in the CDR3. CDR1 is WSHSY, CDR2 SAAADI, per germline. The CDR3 protein is CASSSRRDRVSTYEQYF. The CDR3 DNA reads as TGTGCCAGCAGTTCACGACGAGACAGGGTATCCACCTACGAGCAGTACTTC.

This clonotype was seen repeatedly, ten times or more. This chain joins TRBV24-1 and TRBJ2-2, with D tentatively TRBD1 (6 bases). V lost 4 bases, J lost 2 bases, and 13 bases lay in between. Germline V lookup: CDR1 KGHDR, CDR2 SFDVKD. This CDR3 has 16 amino acids. CDR3 amino acids: CATSDRGQLNTGELFF. The CDR3 region has the DNA TGTGCCACCAGTGACCGTGGACAGCTAAACACCGGGGAGCTGTTTTTT.

The chain joins TRBV7-9 to TRBJ2-7; 7 bases fit TRBD2. Per germline, CDR1 SEHNR and CDR2 FQNEAQ (reference sequence). The V and J ends lost 11 bases and 1 base, in that order; junction bases with no gene match: 8. This CDR3 has 13 amino acids. CDR3 in DNA: TGTGCCGGGACGGACGGGGGGTCCTACGAGCAGTACTTC. Amino acids: CAGTDGGSYEQYF.

This clonotype showed up many times. The rearrangement uses TRBV10-3 and TRBJ2-7; D gene ambiguous. Trimming pared 2 bases from V and 7 bases from J, leaving 6 bases between. The CDR3 extends over 11 amino acids. Germline V gene sequence: CDR1 ENHRY, CDR2 SYGVKD. The CDR3 here is CAISERSEQYF. CDR3 in DNA: TGTGCCATCAGTGAGAGGTCGGAGCAGTACTTC.

This clonotype has only a few counts. V usage is TRBV7-2 and J usage is TRBJ1-4, with a possible D match to TRBD1 (6 bases). CDR1 is SGHTA, CDR2 FQGNSA, per germline. The CDR3 is 14 residues long. Trimming stripped 5 bases from V and 8 bases from J, with 15 bases between. DNA of the CDR3: TGTGCCAGCAGCGACCCCAAGGGGGGCGAAAAACTGTTTTTT. Protein product: CASSDPKGGEKLFF.

A word on this clonotype: A read error may account for a junction end that differs from germline. Written as DNA, the CDR3 is TGTGCCAGCAGTGCCATAAAACAGGGAAATCAGCCCCAGCATTTT. It specifies CASSAIKQGNQPQHF. This sequence joins TRBV24-1 and TRBJ1-5, with D maybe TRBD1 (6 bases). The CDR3 has 15 residues. CDR1 and CDR2 from the germline V gene are KGHDR and SFDVKD.

This chain joins TRBV19 and TRBJ1-2; 9 nucleotides agree with TRBD1. The CDR3 spans 15 residues. The junction had 9 bases not matched to a gene; V was cut back by 4 bases and J by 6 bases. Germline lookup yields CDR1 LNHDA and CDR2 SQIVND (reference sequence). This CDR3 reads CASSRGQGVSHGYTF. CDR3 bases: TGTGCCAGTAGTAGGGGACAGGGAGTCTCCCATGGCTACACCTTC.

The chain employs TRBV25-1 and TRBJ1-4; D uncertain. The CDR3 loop spans 14 amino acids. Trimming stripped 3 bases from V and 8 bases from J, with 13 bases between. The germline CDR1 and CDR2 sequences are MGHDK and SYGVNS. The CDR3 reads CASSDSWGREKLFF. CDR3 bases: TGTGCCAGCAGTGACAGTTGGGGTAGGGAAAAACTGTTTTTT. The full variable domain, completed using reference TRBV25-1 and TRBJ1-4, is EADIYQTPRYLVIGTGKKITLECSQTMGHDKMYWYQQDPGMELHLIHYSYGVNSTEKGDLSSESTVSRIRTEHFPLTLESARPSHTSQYLCASSDSWGREKLFFGSGTQLSVL.

As DNA, the CDR3 is TGTGCCAGCAGGGCTAAGGGACAGGGGAGCACTGAAGCTTTCTTT. This encodes CASRAKGQGSTEAFF. V and J are TRBV2 and TRBJ1-1; 10 positions match TRBD1. The CDR3 runs 15 residues. CDR1 and CDR2 (germline): SNHLY, FYNNEI. V lost 6 bases and J lost 4; bases outside the gene matches: 8.

The chain has TRBV7-9 and TRBJ1-1; no reliable D call. Trimming stripped 5 bases from V and 1 base from J, with 8 bases between. The germline CDR1 and CDR2 sequences are SEHNR and FQNEAQ (reference sequence). This CDR3 is built from 13 residues. This chain's CDR3 is CASSPKENTEAFF. The CDR3, as DNA: TGTGCCAGCAGCCCTAAAGAGAACACTGAAGCTTTCTTT.

This clonotype came up a few times. The chain is built from TRBV7-3 and TRBJ2-3, with 7 nucleotides matching TRBD1. V dropped 2 bases and J dropped 6; count of bases not matched to a gene: 8. The V gene's germline CDR1 is SGHTA and CDR2 FQGTGA. This CDR3 is 15 amino acids long. The CDR3 bases are TGTGCCAGCAGCTTAGATCGGGACAGCATGGATACGCAGTATTTT. Encoded protein: CASSLDRDSMDTQYF.

In this sample, this clonotype turned up a few times. The chain employs TRBV29-1 and TRBJ2-7; D ambiguous. Germline CDR1 SQVTM, CDR2 ANQGSEA. This CDR3 has 12 residues. V was clipped by 3 bases and J by 4 bases, with 10 bases between them. CDR3 residues: CSVEGGTYEQYF. The CDR3 region has the DNA TGCAGCGTTGAGGGCGGAACTTACGAGCAGTACTTC.

This sequence joins TRBV25-1 and TRBJ1-5; D call uncertain. The CDR3 loop spans 15 amino acids. V lost 6 bases, J lost 0 bases, and 12 bases lay in between. Germline V gene data show CDR1 as MGHDK and CDR2 as SYGVNS. The CDR3 is CASSPGGISNQPQHF. In DNA form, the CDR3 reads TGTGCCAGCAGCCCCGGCGGCATTAGCAATCAGCCCCAGCATTTT.

Worth noting for this clonotype: Since no conserved phenylalanine or tryptophan closes the CDR3, a read error is the likely cause. The rearrangement joins TRBV19 to TRBJ1-2; maybe TRBD1 (5 bases). V was trimmed by 6 bases and J by 4 bases, leaving 12 bases between them. From germline, CDR1 is LNHDA and CDR2 SQIVND (reference sequence). This CDR3 has 13 residues. The CDR3 is CASSLGGGYGYTV. CDR3 sequence (DNA): TGTGCCAGTAGCCTCGGCGGGGGCTATGGCTACACCGTC.